This T cell receptor (beta chain) emerged from a study of response to subunit inactivated influenza vaccine. TCRdb recomputed calls from the RT-PCR reads with MiXCR, one row per CDR3 protein. The sample lists around 200,000 distinct CDR3 sequences; 9.2% were seen once. Whole-study results and caveats: Every seasonal influenza vaccination brings in few new T cells, the authors suggested.

The germline CDR1 and CDR2 sequences are MDHEN and SYDVKM. This CDR3 spans 13 amino acids. V shed 8 bases and J shed 0 bases, with 10 bases lying between them. This clonotype was seen repeatedly, ten times or more. The antigen is undetermined. Sequenced material: non-naive T cells sorted from PBMCs, taken on the day of vaccination. The receptor's source is a man aged 45-60 years who received an inactivated influenza vaccine. The chain uses TRBV28 and TRBJ1-1; no reliable D call. The DNA of the CDR3 is TGTGCCAGCCGACTCTCCATGAACACTGAAGCTTTCTTT. As protein: CASRLSMNTEAFF.